The 12 T cell receptor beta chains below were found in one sample sequenced in a study of tissue T cells after allogeneic stem cell transplantation. The method was immunoSEQ multiplex PCR; TCRdb's version includes in-frame clones alone and lacks a portion of them. The sample contains 25,000 to 35,000 clones, roughly 85% of which appear only once. The starting material was blood, obtained before transplantation. The receptor source for this set is a woman aged 18 to 49 who later had graft-versus-host disease after an allogeneic stem cell transplant.

V is TRBV6-2 or TRBV6-3 and J is TRBJ2-2; D not resolved. This CDR3 has 18 amino acids. The germline CDR1 and CDR2 sequences are MNHEY and SVGEGT. The V and J ends lost 0 bases and 0 bases respectively, with 14 bases between them. The chain's CDR3 is CASSYSVYRQTNTGELFF. CDR3 DNA sequence: TGTGCCAGCAGTTACTCCGTGTACAGACAAACGAACACCGGGGAGCTGTTTTTT.

Points on this clone: Germline and junction disagree at one end, which may indicate a read error. The chain has TRBV7-9 and TRBJ2-7; 7 nucleotides match TRBD1. Germline CDR1 and CDR2: SEHNR and FQNEAQ (reference sequence). The CDR3 length is 15 residues. CDR3 in amino acids: CASSSFRDSSHEQYF. CDR3 bases: TGTGCCAGCAGCTCTTTTAGGGACAGCTCCCACGAGCAGTACTTC.

The V gene is TRBV5-1, the J gene TRBJ2-7; possibly TRBD2 for D (6 bases). CDR1 and CDR2 from the germline V gene are SGHRS and YFSETQ. Trimming stripped 4 bases from V and 5 bases from J, with 22 bases between. The CDR3 runs 16 residues. The CDR3 DNA sequence: TGCGCCAGCAGCCGGGAGATTCAGAGAACCGTAGACGAGCAGTACTTC. Amino acid sequence: CASSREIQRTVDEQYF.

V usage is TRBV18 and J usage is TRBJ2-5; TRBD1 is a possible D gene (5 bases). The V gene's germline CDR1 is KGHSH and CDR2 LQKENI. The CDR3 runs 14 residues. Trimming took 1 base from V and 4 from J, leaving 10 bases between them. This chain's CDR3 is CASSPQGKGETQYF. CDR3 sequence (DNA): TGTGCCAGCTCACCACAGGGGAAGGGAGAGACCCAGTACTTC.

The chain employs TRBV4-3 and TRBJ2-7; 7 bases fit TRBD1. The germline gives CDR1 LGHNA, CDR2 YSLEER. The CDR3 runs 15 residues. Trimming cost V 1 base and J 2 bases; bases outside gene matches: 5. Here the CDR3 reads CASSQGDSPAYEQYF. CDR3 sequence (DNA): TGCGCCAGCAGCCAAGGGGACAGCCCAGCCTACGAGCAGTACTTC.

This chain connects TRBV30 to TRBJ1-4, with unresolved D. Trimming took off 3 bases at V and 0 bases at J, with 8 bases between the two ends. This CDR3 region has 14 residues. CDR1 is GTSNPN and CDR2 is SVGIG in the germline V gene (reference sequence). This chain's CDR3 is CAWSRLSTNEKLFF. The CDR3 coding sequence is TGTGCCTGGAGCCGACTGTCAACTAATGAAAAACTGTTTTTT.

The chain links TRBV5-1 to TRBJ2-3; the D gene could be TRBD1 or TRBD2 (5 bases each). CDR3 length: 19 amino acids. Per germline, CDR1 SGHRS and CDR2 YFSETQ. The V gene lost 0 bases and the J gene lost 1 base, with 21 bases spanning the gap. The CDR3 sequence: CASSLERFAAPGRTDTQYF. The CDR3 DNA follows: TGCGCCAGCAGCTTGGAGCGGTTTGCGGCCCCAGGGCGCACAGATACGCAGTATTTT. Full variable domain (missing parts from reference TRBV5-1 and TRBJ2-3): KAGVTQTPRYLIKTRGQQVTLSCSPISGHRSVSWYQQTPGQGLQFLFEYFSETQRNKGNFPGRFSGRQFSNSRSEMNVSTLELGDSALYLCASSLERFAAPGRTDTQYFGPGTRLTVL.

This clone was detected only a few times. V usage is TRBV28 and J usage is TRBJ1-5; no clear D gene. This CDR3 is 13 amino acids long. Germline V gene sequence: CDR1 MDHEN, CDR2 SYDVKM. V shed 7 bases and J shed 3 bases, with 10 bases lying between them. Written as DNA, the CDR3 is TGTGCCAGCAATGACGGACCCAATCAGCCCCAGCATTTT. Protein sequence: CASNDGPNQPQHF.

V and J are TRBV5-1 and TRBJ1-1; D remains unclear. V was shortened by 0 bases and J by 4 bases, with 7 bases between the two germline ends. From germline, CDR1 is SGHRS and CDR2 YFSETQ. The CDR3 extends over 13 amino acids. CDR3 nucleotides: TGCGCCAGCAGCTTGGATAGGACCACTGAAGCTTTCTTT. Encoded protein: CASSLDRTTEAFF.

The chain combines TRBV7-2 with TRBJ2-5; 7 bases are a match to TRBD2. This CDR3 region has 14 residues. The V and J ends lost 3 bases and 7 bases, in that order; junction bases with no gene match: 8. The germline CDR1 and CDR2 sequences are SGHTA and FQGNSA. CDR3 region: CASSFVASGGTQYF. The CDR3 DNA follows: TGTGCCAGCAGCTTTGTTGCTAGCGGAGGGACCCAGTACTTC.

This clone is labeled medium-sized. V gene TRBV7-9 combines with J gene TRBJ2-7, with 9 positions matching TRBD1. CDR1 is SEHNR, CDR2 FQNEAQ, per germline (reference sequence). The CDR3 is made up of 15 amino acids. After removal of 4 bases from V and 6 bases from J, the junction contained 10 bases not matched to a gene. This CDR3 reads CASSSDRGVSGEQYF. The CDR3 DNA reads TGTGCCAGCAGCTCCGACAGGGGGGTTTCGGGCGAGCAGTACTTC.

This chain links TRBV29-1 with TRBJ2-2; D may be TRBD2 (6 bases). This CDR3 is 12 amino acids long. Germline V gene lookup returns CDR1 SQVTM and CDR2 ANQGSEA. Deletions cut 6 bases from V and 6 bases from J, with 11 bases between. As DNA, the CDR3 is TGCAGCGTAGCCTGGGGGGCCGGGGAGCTGTTTTTT. Translation gives CSVAWGAGELFF.